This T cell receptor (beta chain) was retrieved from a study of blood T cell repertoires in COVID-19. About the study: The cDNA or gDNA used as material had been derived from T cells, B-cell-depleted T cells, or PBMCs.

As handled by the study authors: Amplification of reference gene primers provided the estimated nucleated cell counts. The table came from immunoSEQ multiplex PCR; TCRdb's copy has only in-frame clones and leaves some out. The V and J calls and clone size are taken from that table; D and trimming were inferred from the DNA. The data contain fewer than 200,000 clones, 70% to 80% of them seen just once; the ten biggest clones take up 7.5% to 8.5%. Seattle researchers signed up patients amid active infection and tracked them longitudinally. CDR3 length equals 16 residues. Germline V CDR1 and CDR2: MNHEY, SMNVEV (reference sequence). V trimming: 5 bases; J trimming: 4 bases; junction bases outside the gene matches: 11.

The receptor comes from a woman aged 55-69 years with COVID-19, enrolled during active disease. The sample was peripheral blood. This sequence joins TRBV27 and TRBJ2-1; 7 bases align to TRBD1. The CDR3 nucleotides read TGTGCCAGCAGTCTCGGGACAGACTTTCTTTACAATGAGCAGTTCTTC. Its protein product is CASSLGTDFLYNEQFF.